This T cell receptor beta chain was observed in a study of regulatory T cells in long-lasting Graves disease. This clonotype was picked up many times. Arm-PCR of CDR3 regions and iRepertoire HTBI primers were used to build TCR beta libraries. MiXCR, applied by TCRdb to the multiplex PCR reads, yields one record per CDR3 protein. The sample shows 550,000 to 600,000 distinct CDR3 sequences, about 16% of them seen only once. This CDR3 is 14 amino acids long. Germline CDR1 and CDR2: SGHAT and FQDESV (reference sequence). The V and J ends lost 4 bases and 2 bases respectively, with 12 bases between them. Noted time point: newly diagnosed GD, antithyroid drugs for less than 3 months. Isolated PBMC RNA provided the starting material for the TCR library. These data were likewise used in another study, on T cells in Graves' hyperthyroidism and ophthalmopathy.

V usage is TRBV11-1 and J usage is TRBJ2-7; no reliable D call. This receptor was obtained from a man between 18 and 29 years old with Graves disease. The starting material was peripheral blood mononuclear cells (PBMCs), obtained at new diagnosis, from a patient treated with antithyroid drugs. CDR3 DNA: TGTGCCAGCAGCTCACAACAGTCTACCTACGAGCAGTACTTC. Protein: CASSSQQSTYEQYF.